This T cell receptor beta chain originates from a study of control samples from healthy donors and cancer patients. Clones were read by immunoSEQ multiplex PCR, and TCRdb kept only the in-frame ones, dropping some. The sample lists under 200,000 clones, 91% occurring once. Losses at the gene ends were 5 bases for V and 7 bases for J; bases not matched to a gene: 10. The CDR3 runs 14 residues. Germline V lookup: CDR1 LNHDA, CDR2 SQIVND (reference sequence). Sequencing used blood. The chain combines TRBV19 with TRBJ2-7, with 8 bases fitting TRBD1. The sequence derives from a woman aged 25 to 39 in good health. The CDR3 DNA reads TGTGCCAGTAGTCCTAGGACAGGGAAATGGGAGCAGTACTTC. It is translated as CASSPRTGKWEQYF.